Below, 29 T cell receptor beta chains from the same sample are listed, as sequenced in a study of naive and memory T cell subsets (dated by TCRdb to about 2017). Library construction relied on UMI-ligation and nested PCR. The sequencer listed for this sample is Illumina MiSeq. To cover both TRBC1 and TRBC2, the beta constant-region primer consisted of an equimolar mix of two oligonucleotides. Using fastp at Q25 and MiXCR, TCRdb reprocessed the public reads and kept productive beta chains. Each CDR3 protein gets just one entry, which takes the most common genes and DNA from the rows behind it. Across this sample there are approximately 140,000 distinct CDR3 sequences, with 15% to 20% seen only once. About 0.14% of the sample rests with the top ten. Sequencing was performed on naive CD4+ T cells from blood. This sample's cell subset or site label indicates: naive T cells, CD45RA high CD27+. The origin of the receptors is a human donor in good health.

The rearrangement joins TRBV7-9 to TRBJ1-1; D is possibly TRBD1 (6 bases). Germline V gene sequence: CDR1 SEHNR, CDR2 FQNEAQ (reference sequence). The CDR3 covers 15 residues. Trimming pared 2 bases from V and 5 bases from J, leaving 15 bases between. As DNA, the CDR3 is TGTGCCAGCAGCTTAACGGGGGGCCGGGGGACTGAAGCTTTCTTT. It codes for CASSLTGGRGTEAFF.

This clonotype was counted only a few times. The CDR3 DNA is TGTGCCACCAGCAGAGATGGCGGCAGATTTATACAATTGAACACTGAAGCTTTCTTT. Protein sequence: CATSRDGGRFIQLNTEAFF. The gene calls are TRBV15 and TRBJ1-1; D is uncertain. Trimming cost V 0 bases and J 0 bases, with 20 bases left between them. The CDR3 covers 19 residues. From germline, CDR1 is LNHNV and CDR2 YYDKDF (reference sequence).

This clonotype was seen repeatedly, ten times or more. The chain uses TRBV24-1 and TRBJ2-3; 9 bases match TRBD2. V lost 4 bases to trimming and J lost 6 bases; unmatched junction nucleotides: 13. This CDR3 is 17 amino acids long. The germline gives CDR1 KGHDR, CDR2 SFDVKD. CDR3 residues: CATSDSISAGGPDTQYF. In DNA, the CDR3 is TGTGCCACCAGTGACTCGATTTCTGCGGGAGGGCCCGATACGCAGTATTTT.

The V and J genes are TRBV12-3 or TRBV12-4 and TRBJ1-2, with a tentative D call TRBD1 (5 bases). Trimming shortened V by 5 bases and J by 2 bases, and 12 bases separated the two germline ends. The CDR3 spans 14 residues. CDR3 DNA sequence: TGTGCCAGCAGTCCCGGGACGGTGAACTATGGCTACACCTTC. Its translation: CASSPGTVNYGYTF.

This rearrangement joins TRBV11-1 to TRBJ1-1, with D perhaps TRBD1 (5 bases). The CDR3 spans 14 residues. Trimming pared 5 bases from V and 2 bases from J, leaving 12 bases between. Per the germline V gene, CDR1 is SGHAT and CDR2 is FQDESV (reference sequence). For the CDR3, the DNA is TGTGCCAGCAGCCCCCTAAGGGGAAACACTGAAGCTTTCTTT. Protein product: CASSPLRGNTEAFF.

Only a few counts were recorded for this clonotype. The chain recombines TRBV2 with TRBJ2-1, with D perhaps matching TRBD2 (5 bases). Germline V CDR1 and CDR2: SNHLY, FYNNEI. V dropped 3 bases and J dropped 5 bases, with 14 bases sitting between them. CDR3 size: 15 residues. In DNA form, the CDR3 reads TGTGCCAGCAGTGAGGCCCCCCGGGGAAACAATGAGCAGTTCTTC. Residues: CASSEAPRGNNEQFF. The full variable domain, with the rest looked up from reference TRBV2 and TRBJ2-1, is EPEVTQTPSHQVTQMGQEVILRCVPISNHLYFYWYRQILGQKVEFLVSFYNNEISEKSEIFDDQFSVERPDGSNFTLKIRSTKLEDSAMYFCASSEAPRGNNEQFFGPGTRLTVL.

The rearrangement joins TRBV27 to TRBJ2-3, with TRBD1 as a possible D gene (6 bases). Germline values: CDR1 MNHEY, CDR2 SMNVEV (reference sequence). The V end lost 3 bases, the J end lost 6 bases, and 13 bases lay between the germline ends. The CDR3 contains 14 residues. In nucleotides, the CDR3 is TGTGCCAGCAGTTTCCTCAATACAGGGGATACGCAGTATTTT. Translated: CASSFLNTGDTQYF.

This rearrangement joins TRBV30 to TRBJ2-1; D is uncertain. Per germline, CDR1 GTSNPN and CDR2 SVGIG (reference sequence). The length of the CDR3 is 11 residues. With 2 bases removed from V and 7 bases from J, the gap between germline ends came to 6 bases. The CDR3 DNA follows: TGTGCCTGGAGTACCCGGAATGAGCAGTTCTTC. Its translation: CAWSTRNEQFF.

This clonotype came up a few times. At one boundary the junction diverges from the germline segment, which might be a read error. The genes are TRBV18 and TRBJ2-1; D unclear. CDR1 is KGHSH and CDR2 is LQKENI in the germline V gene. CDR3 length: 14 amino acids. CDR3 DNA: TGTGCCAGCTCGCCACAGTCTTCCCCCAATGAGCAGTTCTTC. Amino acids: CASSPQSSPNEQFF. The full variable domain, with the rest looked up from reference TRBV18 and TRBJ2-1, is NAGVMQNPRHLVRRRGQEARLRCSPMKGHSHVYWYRQLPEEGLKFMVYLQKENIIDESGMPKERFSAEFPKEGPSILRIQQVVRGDSAAYFCASSPQSSPNEQFFGPGTRLTVL.

This clonotype appeared a few times. The chain uses TRBV19 and TRBJ2-1; 7 bases match TRBD2. Germline trimming cut 5 bases from V and 0 bases from J; bases unmatched to any gene: 7. The CDR3 is 16 residues long. CDR1 is LNHDA, CDR2 SQIVND, per germline (reference sequence). CDR3 sequence: CASSVGEGSSYNEQFF. CDR3 nucleotides: TGTGCCAGTAGTGTTGGGGAGGGCAGCTCCTACAATGAGCAGTTCTTC.

This clonotype showed up just a few times. The chain carries TRBV12-3 or TRBV12-4 and TRBJ2-2; D is uncertain. V was cut by 7 bases and J by 10 bases, with 13 bases left in between. CDR3 length: 12 amino acids. CDR3 DNA sequence: TGTGCCAGCACCCCCGAGGTCACGGAGCTGTTTTTT. Translating it yields CASTPEVTELFF.

This clonotype was found a few times. The V gene is TRBV24-1, the J gene TRBJ2-2, with 9 bases identical to TRBD2. The CDR3 has 17 residues. Germline-derived CDR1 and CDR2 are KGHDR and SFDVKD. With V trimmed by 6 bases and J by 0 bases, 7 bases remained unmatched. The CDR3: CATSSSGNLANTGELFF. The CDR3 DNA reads TGTGCCACCAGTTCTAGCGGGAACCTCGCGAACACCGGGGAGCTGTTTTTT.

The V call is TRBV18, the J call TRBJ2-1, with TRBD2 as a possible D gene (5 bases). The CDR3 spans 15 residues. Germline V gives CDR1 KGHSH, CDR2 LQKENI. V gave up 6 bases and J gave up 7 bases, with 19 bases separating them. For the CDR3, the DNA is TGTGCCAGCTCGCCCCTCCCCGGAGGATGGAATGAGCAGTTCTTC. Translated, it gives CASSPLPGGWNEQFF.

Written as DNA, the CDR3 is TGTGCCAGTAGTTCGGGGCGCCTTGTGGCGGTCCACTTT. Its protein is CASSSGRLVAVHF. The chain employs TRBV19 and TRBJ1-6, with a weak D call TRBD1 (5 bases). V dropped 5 bases and J dropped 17 bases, with 19 bases sitting between them. The CDR3 has 13 residues. Germline CDR1 LNHDA, CDR2 SQIVND (reference sequence).

The CDR3 spells CAISLAGRGTGELFF. The CDR3 nucleotides read TGTGCCATCAGTCTAGCGGGACGGGGCACCGGGGAGCTGTTTTTT. This sequence joins TRBV10-3 and TRBJ2-2; 9 nucleotides align to TRBD2. Germline V gives CDR1 ENHRY, CDR2 SYGVKD. Trimming at V came to 5 bases and at J to 4 bases, leaving 5 bases not matched to a gene. The CDR3 covers 15 residues.

The rearrangement uses TRBV24-1 and TRBJ2-1; 9 positions agree with TRBD2. The CDR3 consists of 17 residues. The germline CDR1 and CDR2 sequences are KGHDR and SFDVKD. V shed 6 bases, J shed 4 bases, and the junction held 12 bases outside the gene matches. The CDR3 sequence: CATSPDRGLAGYNEQFF. CDR3 bases: TGTGCCACCAGTCCGGATAGGGGTCTAGCGGGATACAATGAGCAGTTCTTC.

The genes are TRBV19 and TRBJ2-1; 11 bases fit TRBD2. Germline CDR1 reads LNHDA; CDR2 reads SQIVND (reference sequence). The CDR3 sequence is 16 residues long. V trimming: 3 bases; J trimming: 2 bases; junction bases outside the gene matches: 3. CDR3 in DNA: TGTGCCAGTAGTATGACTAGCGGGAACCCCTACAATGAGCAGTTCTTC. This codes for CASSMTSGNPYNEQFF.

This clonotype was found a few times. The chain couples TRBV3-1 to TRBJ2-2; 7 nucleotides agree with TRBD1. CDR1 LGHDT and CDR2 YNNKEL come from the germline V gene (reference sequence). CDR3 length equals 15 residues. J lost 3 bases, V lost 4 bases, and 5 bases had no gene match. The DNA of the CDR3 is TGTGCCAGCAGCCGTCCTGACAGGGACACCGGGGAGCTGTTTTTT. Translating gives CASSRPDRDTGELFF.

The V call is TRBV11-1, the J call TRBJ2-1; tentatively, D is TRBD2 (6 bases). The CDR3 loop spans 14 amino acids. CDR1 SGHAT and CDR2 FQDESV come from the germline V gene (reference sequence). Trimming shortened V by 5 bases and J by 1 base, and 9 bases separated the two germline ends. CDR3 DNA: TGTGCCAGCAGCCAAGGAGGGTCCTACAATGAGCAGTTCTTC. It specifies CASSQGGSYNEQFF.

The rearrangement uses TRBV7-8 and TRBJ1-1, with 8 bases matching TRBD1. After removal of 5 bases from V and 3 bases from J, the junction contained 2 bases not matched to a gene. The length of the CDR3 is 13 residues. CDR1 SGHVS and CDR2 FQNEAQ come from the germline V gene. The DNA of the CDR3 is TGTGCCAGCAGCCAGGACAGGGACACTGAAGCTTTCTTT. It translates to CASSQDRDTEAFF.

This clonotype was counted a few times. V usage is TRBV7-2 and J usage is TRBJ1-1; no firm D call. V dropped 1 base and J dropped 5 bases, with 14 bases sitting between them. The CDR3 runs to 15 residues. Germline assignment: CDR1 SGHTA and CDR2 FQGNSA. In nucleotides, the CDR3 is TGTGCCAGCAGCTTAGAAGGCGCCCTTGGGACTGAAGCTTTCTTT. It is translated as CASSLEGALGTEAFF.

The CDR3 region is CAISESDRGNTEAFF. As DNA, the CDR3 is TGTGCCATCAGTGAGTCGGACAGGGGCAACACTGAAGCTTTCTTT. The V gene is TRBV10-3, the J gene TRBJ1-1; TRBD1 matches 9 bases. V lost 0 bases and J lost 2; bases outside the gene matches: 1. Germline CDR1 and CDR2: ENHRY and SYGVKD. The CDR3 spans 15 residues.

J is TRBJ2-1 and V is TRBV11-1; D may be TRBD1 or TRBD2 (5 bases each). Germline lookup yields CDR1 SGHAT and CDR2 FQDESV (reference sequence). The ends were cut back, 7 bases at V and 3 bases at J, with 13 bases in the middle. This CDR3 has 14 residues. The CDR3, as DNA: TGTGCCAGCACCCGTCGGGGCAGCTACAATGAGCAGTTCTTC. It translates to CASTRRGSYNEQFF.

This clonotype has only a few counts. The chain combines TRBV6-1 with TRBJ2-2; 10 nucleotides match TRBD2. The CDR3 extends over 16 amino acids. V was clipped by 6 bases and J by 6 bases; unmatched bases: 10. Germline V gene data show CDR1 as MNHNS and CDR2 as SASEGT. CDR3: CASRETAGGPSGELFF. For the CDR3, the DNA is TGTGCCAGCAGAGAGACAGCGGGAGGGCCGTCCGGGGAGCTGTTTTTT.

The chain uses TRBV29-1 and TRBJ2-5; the D is unclear. Germline lookup yields CDR1 SQVTM and CDR2 ANQGSEA. The CDR3 loop spans 10 amino acids. Trimming removed 5 bases from V and 4 bases from J, with 5 bases in between. CDR3 sequence reads: CSVFPETQYF. Written as DNA, the CDR3 is TGCAGCGTTTTTCCAGAGACCCAGTACTTC.

The chain couples TRBV29-1 to TRBJ1-1; D is possibly TRBD1 (6 bases). Between the trimmed V and J ends, which lost 6 bases and 4 bases, there was a span of 12 bases. This CDR3 spans 12 amino acids. Per the germline V gene, CDR1 is SQVTM and CDR2 is ANQGSEA. The CDR3 region has the DNA TGCAGCGTAACCTGGACAGCCACTGAAGCTTTCTTT. Translating it yields CSVTWTATEAFF. The whole variable domain, remainder taken from reference TRBV29-1 and TRBJ1-1, is SAVISQKPSRDICQRGTSLTIQCQVDSQVTMMFWYRQQPGQSLTLIATANQGSEATYESGFVIDKFPISRPNLTFSTLTVSNMSPEDSSIYLCSVTWTATEAFFGQGTRLTVV.

This clonotype was observed a few times. The chain recombines TRBV12-3 or TRBV12-4 with TRBJ2-1, with D uncertain. This CDR3 has 13 amino acids. Between the trimmed V and J ends, which lost 7 bases and 5 bases, there was a span of 12 bases. CDR3 loop: CASTLGWNNEQFF. CDR3 in DNA: TGTGCCAGCACCCTTGGGTGGAACAATGAGCAGTTCTTC.

There are a few counts of this clonotype. This chain joins TRBV7-9 and TRBJ1-1; weak D call: TRBD1 (5 bases). This CDR3 contains 15 residues. Germline V gives CDR1 SEHNR, CDR2 FQNEAQ (reference sequence). Trimming removed 1 base at V and 1 base at J, with 10 bases between. The CDR3, as DNA: TGTGCCAGCAGCTTAGTTTGGCAGGGGAACACTGAAGCTTTCTTT. It specifies CASSLVWQGNTEAFF.

This clonotype was seen a handful of times. The J gene is TRBJ2-1, the V gene TRBV20-1, with 11 bases identical to TRBD2. The length of the CDR3 is 19 residues. V was clipped by 0 bases and J by 3 bases; unmatched bases: 13. Germline V gene lookup returns CDR1 DFQATT and CDR2 SNEGSKA (reference sequence). The DNA for the CDR3 is TGCAGTGCTAGAGATTTTTCGCCCGGGACTAGCGGTTTCTACAATGAGCAGTTCTTC. It yields the protein CSARDFSPGTSGFYNEQFF.